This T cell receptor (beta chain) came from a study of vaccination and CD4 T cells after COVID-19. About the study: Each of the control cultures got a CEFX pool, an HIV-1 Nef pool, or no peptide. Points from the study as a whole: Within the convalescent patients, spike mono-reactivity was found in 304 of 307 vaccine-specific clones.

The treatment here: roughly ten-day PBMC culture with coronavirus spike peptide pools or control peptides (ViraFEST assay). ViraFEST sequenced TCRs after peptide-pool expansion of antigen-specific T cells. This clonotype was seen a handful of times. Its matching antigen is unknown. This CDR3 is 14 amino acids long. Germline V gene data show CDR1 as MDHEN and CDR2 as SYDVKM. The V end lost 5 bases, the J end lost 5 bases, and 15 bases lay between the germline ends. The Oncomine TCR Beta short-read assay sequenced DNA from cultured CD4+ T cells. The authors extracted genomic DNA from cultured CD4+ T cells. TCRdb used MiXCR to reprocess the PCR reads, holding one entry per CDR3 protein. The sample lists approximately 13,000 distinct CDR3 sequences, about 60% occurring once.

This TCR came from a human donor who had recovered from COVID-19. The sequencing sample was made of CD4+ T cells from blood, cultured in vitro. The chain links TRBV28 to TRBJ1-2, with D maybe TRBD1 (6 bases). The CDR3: CASSPGVEEYGYTF. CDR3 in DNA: TGTGCCAGCAGTCCAGGGGTGGAGGAATATGGCTACACCTTC.